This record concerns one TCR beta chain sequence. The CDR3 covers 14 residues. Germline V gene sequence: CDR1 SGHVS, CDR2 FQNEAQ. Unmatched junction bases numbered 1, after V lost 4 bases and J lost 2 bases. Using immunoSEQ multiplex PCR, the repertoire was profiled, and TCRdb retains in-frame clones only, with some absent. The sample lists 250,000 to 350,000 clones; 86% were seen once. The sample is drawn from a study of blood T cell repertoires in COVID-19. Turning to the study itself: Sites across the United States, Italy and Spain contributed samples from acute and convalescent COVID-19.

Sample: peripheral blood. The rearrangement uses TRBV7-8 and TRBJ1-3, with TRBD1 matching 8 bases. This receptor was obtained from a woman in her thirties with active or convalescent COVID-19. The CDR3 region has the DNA TGTGCCAGCAGCTCAGGGGGCACTGGAAACACCATATATTTT. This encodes CASSSGGTGNTIYF.